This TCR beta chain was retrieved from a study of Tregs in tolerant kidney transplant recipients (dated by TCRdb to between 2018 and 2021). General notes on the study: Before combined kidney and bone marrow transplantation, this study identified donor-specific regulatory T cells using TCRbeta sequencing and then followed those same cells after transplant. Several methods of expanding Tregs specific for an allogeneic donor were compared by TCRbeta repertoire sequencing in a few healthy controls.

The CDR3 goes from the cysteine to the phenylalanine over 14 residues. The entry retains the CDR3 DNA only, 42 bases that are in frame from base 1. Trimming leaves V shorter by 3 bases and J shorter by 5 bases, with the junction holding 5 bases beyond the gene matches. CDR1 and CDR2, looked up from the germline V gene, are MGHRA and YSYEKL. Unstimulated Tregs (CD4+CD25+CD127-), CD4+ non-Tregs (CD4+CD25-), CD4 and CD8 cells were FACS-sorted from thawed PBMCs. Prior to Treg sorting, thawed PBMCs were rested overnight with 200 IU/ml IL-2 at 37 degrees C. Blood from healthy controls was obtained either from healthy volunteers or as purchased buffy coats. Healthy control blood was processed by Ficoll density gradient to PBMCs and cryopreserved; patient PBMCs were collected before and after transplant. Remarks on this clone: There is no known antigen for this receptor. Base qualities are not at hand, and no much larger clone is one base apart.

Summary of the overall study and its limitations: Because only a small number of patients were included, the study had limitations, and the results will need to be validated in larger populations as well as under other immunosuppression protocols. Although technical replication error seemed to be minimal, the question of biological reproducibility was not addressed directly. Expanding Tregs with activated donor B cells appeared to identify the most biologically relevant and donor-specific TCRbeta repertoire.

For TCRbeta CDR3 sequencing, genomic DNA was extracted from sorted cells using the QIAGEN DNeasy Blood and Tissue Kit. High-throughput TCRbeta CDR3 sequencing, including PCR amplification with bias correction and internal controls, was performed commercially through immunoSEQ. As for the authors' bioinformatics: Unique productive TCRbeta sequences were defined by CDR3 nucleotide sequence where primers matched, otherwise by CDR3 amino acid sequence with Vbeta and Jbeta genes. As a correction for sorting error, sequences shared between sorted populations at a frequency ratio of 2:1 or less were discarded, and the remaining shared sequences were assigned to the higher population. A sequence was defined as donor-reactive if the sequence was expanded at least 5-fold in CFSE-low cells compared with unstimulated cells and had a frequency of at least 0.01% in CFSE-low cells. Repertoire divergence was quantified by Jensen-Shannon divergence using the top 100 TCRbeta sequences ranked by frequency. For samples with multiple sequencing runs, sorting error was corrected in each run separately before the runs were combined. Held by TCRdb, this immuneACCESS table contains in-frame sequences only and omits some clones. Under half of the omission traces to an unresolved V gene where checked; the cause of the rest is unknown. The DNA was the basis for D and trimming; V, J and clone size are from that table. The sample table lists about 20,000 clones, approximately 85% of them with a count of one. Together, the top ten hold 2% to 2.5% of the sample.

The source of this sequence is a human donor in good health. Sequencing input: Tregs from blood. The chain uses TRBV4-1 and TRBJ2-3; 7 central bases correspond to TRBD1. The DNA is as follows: TGCGCCAGCAGCCAGGGACAGAACCTAGATACGCAGTATTTT. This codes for CASSQGQNLDTQYF.